Listed here are 24 T cell receptor beta chains from one sample, sequenced in a study of cytomegalovirus exposure and HLA in healthy donors. PCR primers comprised 60 Vbeta and 13 Jbeta primers. Data came from immunoSEQ multiplex PCR; TCRdb stores just in-frame clones and leaves some out. The sample holds fewer than 200,000 clones, around 77% seen once. Material for sequencing was PBMCs. The receptors were gathered from a man aged 60 to 75 in good health and CMV-seronegative.

This clone has a handful of counts. The CDR3 region is CASSDGQSYEQYF. CDR3 bases: TGTGCCAGCAGTGATGGCCAATCCTACGAGCAGTACTTC. The rearrangement uses TRBV2 and TRBJ2-7, with D uncertain. CDR1 is SNHLY, CDR2 FYNNEI, per germline. The CDR3 is made up of 13 amino acids. V lost 3 bases to trimming and J lost 1 base, with 7 bases between them.

The chain couples TRBV18 to TRBJ1-5, with 9 positions matching TRBD1. The germline V gene encodes CDR1 KGHSH and CDR2 LQKENI. The CDR3 loop spans 16 amino acids. The V gene end was trimmed by 3 bases and the J gene end by 7 bases; junction bases not matched to a gene: 10. The CDR3 coding sequence is TGTGCCAGCTCACCGCGGACAGGGGCGGAGGGCCAGCCCCAGCATTTT. Amino acids: CASSPRTGAEGQPQHF. Variable domain in full (rest from reference TRBV18 and TRBJ1-5): NAGVMQNPRHLVRRRGQEARLRCSPMKGHSHVYWYRQLPEEGLKFMVYLQKENIIDESGMPKERFSAEFPKEGPSILRIQQVVRGDSAAYFCASSPRTGAEGQPQHFGDGTRLSIL.

This rearrangement joins TRBV19 to TRBJ1-3; D might be TRBD1 (5 bases). The length of the CDR3 is 14 residues. V lost 6 bases, J lost 0 bases, and 9 bases lay in between. CDR1 LNHDA and CDR2 SQIVND come from the germline V gene (reference sequence). Here the CDR3 DNA reads TGTGCCAGTAGGGACATCATCTCTGGAAACACCATATATTTT. Protein: CASRDIISGNTIYF.

This clone has a single count. V usage is TRBV29-1 and J usage is TRBJ2-7, with D unclear. The CDR3 runs to 16 residues. Trimming left V 1 base short and J 3 bases short, with 19 bases between. Germline assignment: CDR1 SQVTM and CDR2 ANQGSEA. For the CDR3, the DNA is TGCAGCGTTGAAGGTCGATCCGACTCGGCGAACTACGAGCAGTACTTC. This translates into CSVEGRSDSANYEQYF.

The chain combines TRBV19 with TRBJ2-3; D is unresolved. Germline CDR1 LNHDA, CDR2 SQIVND (reference sequence). The CDR3 length is 14 residues. V lost 5 bases and J lost 2, with 11 bases in between. CDR3 bases: TGTGCCAGTAGTTCGCAGGCCGTCACAGATACGCAGTATTTT. Translating it yields CASSSQAVTDTQYF.

The chain employs TRBV4-1 and TRBJ2-2, with 7 bases that match TRBD1. This CDR3 contains 16 residues. Losses at the gene ends were 0 bases for V and 5 bases for J; bases not matched to a gene: 6. Germline CDR1 and CDR2: MGHRA and YSYEKL. The CDR3 sequence: CASSQEWAGGTGELFF. The CDR3 nucleotides read TGCGCCAGCAGCCAAGAATGGGCAGGGGGAACCGGGGAGCTGTTTTTT.

This rearrangement joins TRBV4-1 to TRBJ2-6; tentative D call: TRBD2 (5 bases). Germline CDR1 and CDR2: MGHRA and YSYEKL. Trimming shortened V by 3 bases and J by 0 bases, and 6 bases separated the two germline ends. The CDR3 covers 15 residues. DNA of the CDR3: TGCGCCAGCAGCCAGGGGAGCTCTGGGGCCAACGTCCTGACTTTC. Amino acid sequence: CASSQGSSGANVLTF.

In its sample, this clone was seen once. The V gene is TRBV6-4, the J gene TRBJ2-1; 12 bases are a match to TRBD2. The CDR3 length is 15 residues. Germline-derived CDR1 and CDR2 are MRHNA and SNTAGT. Unmatched junction bases numbered 4, after V lost 6 bases and J lost 4 bases. CDR3 nucleotide sequence: TGTGCCAGCAGGCCGACTAGCGGGAGTTACAATGAGCAGTTCTTC. Translated, it gives CASRPTSGSYNEQFF.

This chain links TRBV11-2 with TRBJ2-7, with unresolved D. The V end lost 0 bases, the J end lost 2 bases, and 11 bases lay between the germline ends. The CDR3 is made up of 15 amino acids. Per the germline V gene, CDR1 is SGHAT and CDR2 is FQNNGV. CDR3 nucleotide sequence: TGTGCCAGCAGCTTAGATAGTTCTGGGCCCTACGAGCAGTACTTC. Encoded protein: CASSLDSSGPYEQYF.

The chain has TRBV19 and TRBJ2-5; 11 bases agree with TRBD2. The CDR3 consists of 16 residues. The germline gives CDR1 LNHDA, CDR2 SQIVND (reference sequence). The junction had 5 bases not matched to a gene; V was cut back by 4 bases and J by 1 base. CDR3 sequence reads: CASSTRLAGPQETQYF. The CDR3 DNA is TGTGCCAGTAGTACCCGACTAGCGGGGCCCCAAGAGACCCAGTACTTC.

This clone has more than one count but fewer than ten. The chain couples TRBV12-2 to TRBJ2-6; the D call in the table, TRBD2, was not verified against the DNA. TRBV12-2 counts as a pseudogene. The CDR3 has 20 residues. For the CDR3, the DNA is TGTGCAAGTCGCTTAGGAGAGGGGGGGACGGGACGCTCTGGGGCCAACGTCCTGACTTTC. As protein: CASRLGEGGTGRSGANVLTF.

This clone was seen more than once but under ten times. The chain employs TRBV6-5 and TRBJ2-3; a possible D gene is TRBD2 (6 bases). The V gene lost 8 bases and the J gene lost 6 bases, with 9 bases spanning the gap. The CDR3 runs 11 residues. Germline V gene sequence: CDR1 MNHEY, CDR2 SVGAGI. This CDR3 is CASSRGDTQYF. The DNA of the CDR3 is TGTGCCAGCTCCCGGGGGGATACGCAGTATTTT.

CDR3 region: CASSSLSEVSYEQYF. The CDR3 region has the DNA TGTGCCAGCAGCTCCCTTAGCGAAGTATCCTACGAGCAGTACTTC. V usage is TRBV5-4 and J usage is TRBJ2-7; D is possibly TRBD2 (5 bases). The CDR3 covers 15 residues. Trimming removed 3 bases at V and 1 base at J, with 14 bases between. The V gene's germline CDR1 is SGHNT and CDR2 YYREEE (reference sequence).

The genes are TRBV10-3 and TRBJ2-7; 14 nucleotides line up with TRBD2. The trim removed 3 bases at V and 2 bases at J, leaving 3 bases unmatched. CDR1 is ENHRY and CDR2 is SYGVKD in the germline V gene. This CDR3 comprises 16 residues. CDR3 coding DNA: TGTGCCATCAGTGATCCGGGACTAGCGGGAGCCTACGAGCAGTACTTC. Translation: CAISDPGLAGAYEQYF.

V is TRBV7-9 and J is TRBJ1-5, with a possible D match to TRBD1 (5 bases). V lost 1 base to trimming and J lost 7 bases, with 11 bases between them. The CDR3 sequence is 14 residues long. The V gene's germline CDR1 is SEHNR and CDR2 FQNEAQ (reference sequence). The DNA for the CDR3 is TGTGCCAGCAGCTTAGAGGGGAGGGACCAGCCCCAGCATTTT. Translating it yields CASSLEGRDQPQHF.

V usage is TRBV29-1 and J usage is TRBJ1-1, with TRBD1 matching 7 bases. V lost 4 bases, J lost 7 bases, and 9 bases stayed unmatched. The V gene's germline CDR1 is SQVTM and CDR2 ANQGSEA. The CDR3 runs to 13 residues. CDR3 residues: CSVGPSRQGEAFF. The CDR3 DNA is TGCAGCGTTGGCCCGTCCAGACAGGGTGAAGCTTTCTTT.

The genes are TRBV18 and TRBJ2-7; 8 nucleotides line up with TRBD1. After removal of 6 bases from V and 2 bases from J, the junction contained 3 bases not matched to a gene. The germline gives CDR1 KGHSH, CDR2 LQKENI. The CDR3 is 13 residues long. Here the CDR3 reads CASSAQGAYEQYF. The CDR3 nucleotides are TGTGCCAGCTCCGCACAGGGGGCCTACGAGCAGTACTTC. Looking up the rest from reference TRBV18 and TRBJ2-7 gives the full variable domain: NAGVMQNPRHLVRRRGQEARLRCSPMKGHSHVYWYRQLPEEGLKFMVYLQKENIIDESGMPKERFSAEFPKEGPSILRIQQVVRGDSAAYFCASSAQGAYEQYFGPGTRLTVT.

V usage is TRBV7-2 and J usage is TRBJ1-5, with a possible D match to TRBD1 (6 bases). From germline, CDR1 is SGHTA and CDR2 FQGNSA. The V end lost 2 bases, the J end lost 7 bases, and 15 bases lay between the germline ends. The CDR3 has 15 amino acids. The CDR3 DNA sequence: TGTGCCAGCAGCTTAATATCACAGGGAGCACAGCCCCAGCATTTT. Its protein product is CASSLISQGAQPQHF.

This chain uses TRBV4-1 with TRBJ2-3, with 9 bases matching TRBD2. Germline-derived CDR1 and CDR2 are MGHRA and YSYEKL. V was clipped by 0 bases and J by 2 bases; unmatched bases: 6. The CDR3 spans 17 residues. CDR3 amino acids: CASSQDGSGGNTDTQYF. The CDR3, as DNA: TGCGCCAGCAGCCAAGATGGGAGCGGGGGGAACACAGATACGCAGTATTTT.

V gene TRBV29-1 combines with J gene TRBJ1-4; 8 bases line up with TRBD1. Germline values: CDR1 SQVTM, CDR2 ANQGSEA. The CDR3 loop spans 12 amino acids. With 7 bases clipped from V and 7 bases from J, the junction kept 5 bases outside the gene matches. The CDR3: CSGGTGTEKLFF. The DNA for the CDR3 is TGCAGCGGGGGGACAGGAACTGAAAAACTGTTTTTT.

This clone was found a few times. The rearrangement links TRBV4-2 to TRBJ2-1; weak D call: TRBD2 (6 bases). The ends were cut back, 0 bases at V and 0 bases at J, with 9 bases in the middle. This CDR3 is built from 16 residues. The V gene's germline CDR1 is LGHNA and CDR2 YNFKEQ. The chain's CDR3 is CASSQEGTASYNEQFF. Written as DNA, the CDR3 is TGTGCCAGCAGCCAAGAGGGGACTGCCTCCTACAATGAGCAGTTCTTC.

The gene calls are TRBV10-1 and TRBJ2-2; no definite D call. CDR1 WNHNN and CDR2 SYGVQD come from the germline V gene (reference sequence). Trimming stripped 6 bases from V and 7 bases from J, with 9 bases between. CDR3 length equals 12 residues. The CDR3, as DNA: TGCGCCAGCAGGGCCTCTAGCGGGGAGCTGTTTTTT. This gives the protein CASRASSGELFF.

The chain recombines TRBV29-1 with TRBJ2-3, with 11 bases matching TRBD2. Looked up from germline, CDR1 is SQVTM and CDR2 is ANQGSEA. Trimming took 7 bases from V and 0 from J; bases not matched to a gene: 15. The CDR3 is made up of 18 amino acids. CDR3 DNA: TGCAGCGCCCCGGCGCTAGCGGGGGGAATTCATAGCACAGATACGCAGTATTTT. Its translation: CSAPALAGGIHSTDTQYF.

About this clone itself: One junction end disagrees with the germline gene, perhaps due to a read error. V gene TRBV7-9 combines with J gene TRBJ2-5; the D gene is possibly TRBD2 (5 bases). Germline V gives CDR1 SEHNR, CDR2 FQNEAQ (reference sequence). This CDR3 comprises 12 residues. CDR3 coding DNA: TGTTCCAGCAGCTTAGATGGAGGGACCCAGTACTTC. It codes for CSSSLDGGTQYF.